The 24 T cell receptor beta chains listed next were all sequenced from one sample in a study of blood T cells in healthy people across ages. A second about 7 to 12 cycle PCR used barcoded and J-beta primers. TCRdb re-called the 5' RACE reads with MiXCR, one entry per CDR3 protein. The sample carries over 1,500,000 distinct CDR3 sequences, roughly 52% recorded once. Material: blood. The source of these receptors is a woman aged 40 to 50 in good health.

This chain uses TRBV12-3 or TRBV12-4 with TRBJ2-3; 7 nucleotides match TRBD1. V lost 1 base, J lost 4 bases, and 8 bases stayed unmatched. This CDR3 is 16 amino acids long. The CDR3 loop is CASSLGGTVEPDTQYF. CDR3 DNA: TGTGCCAGCAGTTTAGGGGGGACAGTCGAACCAGATACGCAGTATTTT.

The genes are TRBV28 and TRBJ1-5, with D possibly matching TRBD1 (5 bases). The CDR3 contains 16 residues. The germline V and J ends were trimmed by 5 bases and 7 bases, with 21 bases remaining between them. Per germline, CDR1 MDHEN and CDR2 SYDVKM. CDR3 nucleotide sequence: TGTGCCAGCAGTATCCCGACAGCCCCACCGAGGCAGCCCCAGCATTTT. It encodes CASSIPTAPPRQPQHF.

The chain carries TRBV27 and TRBJ2-7, with 7 positions matching TRBD2. This CDR3 spans 18 amino acids. J lost 1 base, V lost 0 bases, and 12 bases had no gene match. Germline-derived CDR1 and CDR2 are MNHEY and SMNVEV (reference sequence). The CDR3 nucleotides read TGTGCCAGCAGTTTATCGGGCTTTTTCGGGGGGAATTCCTACGAGCAGTACTTC. Protein product: CASSLSGFFGGNSYEQYF.

The rearrangement joins TRBV20-1 to TRBJ2-5; the match to TRBD2 covers 16 bases. The germline gives CDR1 DFQATT, CDR2 SNEGSKA (reference sequence). This CDR3 contains 20 residues. J lost 1 base, V lost 6 bases, and 17 bases had no gene match. CDR3 sequence: CSAESPGLAGGENVQETQYF. The CDR3 nucleotides are TGCAGTGCAGAGTCGCCGGGACTAGCGGGGGGGGAGAACGTCCAAGAGACCCAGTACTTC.

This clonotype showed up just a few times. As DNA, the CDR3 is TGCAGTGCTACTTTAGCGGGGGGACGGTCCTACAATGAGCAGTTCTTC. This encodes CSATLAGGRSYNEQFF. V is TRBV20-1 and J is TRBJ2-1, with 10 bases fitting TRBD2. J was trimmed by 1 base and V by 4 bases; bases with no gene match: 7. The CDR3 covers 16 residues. The V gene's germline CDR1 is DFQATT and CDR2 SNEGSKA (reference sequence).

The chain is built from TRBV11-3 and TRBJ2-1; D is unclear. The ends were cut back, 1 base at V and 1 base at J, with 5 bases in the middle. From germline, CDR1 is SGHNT and CDR2 YENEEA. This CDR3 contains 14 residues. The CDR3 spells CASSLGKSYNEQFF. The CDR3 coding sequence is TGTGCCAGCAGCTTAGGTAAATCCTACAATGAGCAGTTCTTC.

The chain's CDR3 is CASSYPGQYEQYF. The CDR3 nucleotides read TGTGCCAGCAGTTATCCGGGGCAATACGAGCAGTACTTC. The chain is built from TRBV6-2 or TRBV6-3 and TRBJ2-7, with D perhaps given as TRBD1 or TRBD2 (5 bases each). The CDR3 sequence is 13 residues long. In germline, CDR1 is MNHEY, CDR2 SVGEGT. V was cut by 3 bases and J by 4 bases, with 10 bases left in between.

The V and J genes are TRBV24-1 and TRBJ2-5, with 7 bases lining up with TRBD1. The ends lost 3 bases at V and 4 bases at J; junction bases unmatched: 4. The CDR3 runs 14 residues. CDR1 and CDR2 (germline): KGHDR, SFDVKD. The DNA of the CDR3 is TGTGCCACCAGTGATGGGGGACAGCGAGAGACCCAGTACTTC. It translates to CATSDGGQRETQYF.

V usage is TRBV20-1 and J usage is TRBJ2-7, with D unresolved. Germline values: CDR1 DFQATT, CDR2 SNEGSKA (reference sequence). The CDR3 length is 10 residues. Deletions cut 2 bases from V and 5 bases from J, with 4 bases between. The CDR3 region has the DNA TGCAGTGCTAGAAAGAACGAGCAGTACTTC. Protein product: CSARKNEQYF.

This clonotype was seen more than once but under ten times. The V and J genes are TRBV7-2 and TRBJ2-4; 12 nucleotides agree with TRBD2. V lost 4 bases, J lost 6 bases, and 13 bases stayed unmatched. The CDR3 has 18 residues. The germline V gene encodes CDR1 SGHTA and CDR2 FQGNSA. CDR3 region: CASSSPSRTSGDTNIQYF. The CDR3 DNA follows: TGTGCCAGCAGCTCCCCAAGTCGGACTAGCGGGGATACAAACATTCAGTACTTC.

This clonotype was observed a few times. This chain joins TRBV27 and TRBJ2-4; D is undetermined. The J call is uncertain, as TRBJ2-7 better fits the DNA end. CDR3 length: 15 residues. Germline V gives CDR1 MNHEY, CDR2 SMNVEV (reference sequence). CDR3 sequence reads: CASSFADTYSYEQYF. The DNA of the CDR3 is TGTGCCAGCAGTTTTGCTGACACGTATTCCTACGAGCAGTACTTC.

This clonotype was found once. The chain has TRBV6-1 and TRBJ1-2; no clear D. The germline V and J ends were trimmed by 1 base and 8 bases, with 8 bases remaining between them. Germline CDR1 reads MNHNS; CDR2 reads SASEGT. The CDR3 is 12 residues long. The CDR3: CASSEEWRGYTF. The CDR3 DNA reads TGTGCCAGCAGTGAAGAATGGAGGGGCTACACCTTC.

The chain carries TRBV2 and TRBJ2-1, with a possible D match to TRBD2 (6 bases). CDR1 and CDR2 (germline): SNHLY, FYNNEI. The CDR3 covers 14 residues. With 10 bases removed from V and 0 bases from J, the gap between germline ends came to 13 bases. CDR3 in DNA: TGTGCCACCATAGCGGATAGCTCCTACAATGAGCAGTTCTTC. Translated: CATIADSSYNEQFF.

This clonotype turned up a few times. J is TRBJ1-2 and V is TRBV4-3; D may be TRBD1 (5 bases). The V and J ends lost 0 bases and 0 bases respectively, with 5 bases between them. The CDR3 contains 14 residues. Germline V CDR1 and CDR2: LGHNA, YSLEER. The chain's CDR3 is CASSQEGANYGYTF. The CDR3 DNA sequence: TGCGCCAGCAGCCAAGAAGGGGCTAACTATGGCTACACCTTC.

The V call is TRBV20-1, the J call TRBJ2-4; weak D call: TRBD2 (6 bases). V lost 6 bases to trimming and J lost 0 bases, with 21 bases between them. Germline lookup yields CDR1 DFQATT and CDR2 SNEGSKA (reference sequence). The CDR3 is 17 amino acids. The CDR3 coding sequence is TGCAGTGCCCCGAACCCCGCGGAGGGACTAGCCAAAAACATTCAGTACTTC. Amino acid sequence: CSAPNPAEGLAKNIQYF.

This chain connects TRBV7-2 to TRBJ2-5; 7 bases map to TRBD1. The CDR3 contains 13 residues. Germline V gene sequence: CDR1 SGHTA, CDR2 FQGNSA. V gave up 5 bases and J gave up 11 bases; unmatched junction bases: 11. CDR3 DNA sequence: TGTGCCAGCAGCGTCAACAGGGGAGACGATCAGTACTTC. Amino acids: CASSVNRGDDQYF.

The sample holds a few counts of this clonotype. This sequence joins TRBV5-6 and TRBJ2-7; weak D call: TRBD2 (7 bases). The V end was cut by 1 base, the J end by 0 bases, with 11 bases between. Germline V lookup: CDR1 SGHDT, CDR2 YYEEEE. The CDR3 consists of 15 residues. The CDR3: CASSLNRGASYEQYF. The CDR3 DNA reads as TGTGCCAGCAGCTTGAATCGGGGGGCCTCCTACGAGCAGTACTTC. Full variable domain (remainder filled in from reference TRBV5-6 and TRBJ2-7): DAGVTQSPTHLIKTRGQQVTLRCSPKSGHDTVSWYQQALGQGPQFIFQYYEEEERQRGNFPDRFSGHQFPNYSSELNVNALLLGDSALYLCASSLNRGASYEQYFGPGTRLTVT.

The CDR3 region has the DNA TGTGCCAGCAGCTTACAGCTTGACAGGGCGCTCGAGCAGTACTTC. It is translated as CASSLQLDRALEQYF. V gene TRBV7-6 combines with J gene TRBJ2-5, with TRBD1 matching over 7 bases. The DNA end is more similar to TRBJ2-7, so the J call may be wrong. CDR1 is SGHVS, CDR2 FNYEAQ, per germline. This CDR3 is built from 15 residues.

This clonotype occurred a few times. The rearrangement links TRBV7-2 to TRBJ2-7; 7 bases map to TRBD1. V lost 5 bases and J lost 2; bases outside the gene matches: 9. This CDR3 region has 15 residues. Germline V gene sequence: CDR1 SGHTA, CDR2 FQGNSA. Written as DNA, the CDR3 is TGTGCCAGCAGCACCAGGACAGGCCTACCCTACGAGCAGTACTTC. Its protein is CASSTRTGLPYEQYF.

The chain has TRBV5-1 and TRBJ2-3, with a weak D call TRBD2 (7 bases). Trimming pared 0 bases from V and 1 base from J, leaving 15 bases between. The CDR3 totals 17 residues. Germline values: CDR1 SGHRS, CDR2 YFSETQ. In nucleotides, the CDR3 is TGCGCCAGCAGCTTGGGCACCGCGCGGGGGCGCACAGATACGCAGTATTTT. Translating it yields CASSLGTARGRTDTQYF.

The chain couples TRBV4-1 to TRBJ1-2; D uncertain. Germline CDR1 reads MGHRA; CDR2 reads YSYEKL. This CDR3 is 14 amino acids long. V was clipped by 1 base and J by 7 bases, with 13 bases between them. DNA of the CDR3: TGCGCCAGCAGCCAAGTCACGGGTGTGGGTGGCTACACCTTC. This gives the protein CASSQVTGVGGYTF.

The chain uses TRBV7-9 and TRBJ1-6; D remains ambiguous. Germline values: CDR1 SEHNR, CDR2 FQNEAQ (reference sequence). The V gene lost 8 bases and the J gene lost 7 bases, with 12 bases spanning the gap. This CDR3 is built from 13 residues. CDR3 protein: CASVPTGNSPLHF. The CDR3 nucleotides are TGTGCCAGCGTTCCGACGGGGAATTCACCCCTCCACTTT. The complete variable domain, with remaining parts taken from reference TRBV7-9 and TRBJ1-6, reads DTGVSQNPRHKITKRGQNVTFRCDPISEHNRLYWYRQTLGQGPEFLTYFQNEAQLEKSRLLSDRFSAERPKGSFSTLEIQRTEQGDSAMYLCASVPTGNSPLHFGNGTRLTVT.

Worth noting for this clonotype: The junction shows a germline mismatch at one end, possibly a read error. The gene calls are TRBV7-2 and TRBJ1-4; a weak D match, TRBD1 (6 bases). Germline loops: CDR1 SGHTA, CDR2 FQGNSA. This CDR3 is 14 amino acids long. The CDR3 sequence: CANSSGVPYEKLFF. In DNA form, the CDR3 reads TGTGCCAACAGCTCAGGGGTCCCGTATGAAAAACTGTTTTTT.

This rearrangement joins TRBV29-1 to TRBJ2-3; 9 positions agree with TRBD1. The germline V gene has CDR1 SQVTM and CDR2 ANQGSEA. Losses at the gene ends were 8 bases for V and 4 bases for J; bases not matched to a gene: 13. This CDR3 has 15 residues. In DNA, the CDR3 is TGCAGCTCATTAACCGGGACAGGGCCCGCAGATACGCAGTATTTT. It translates to CSSLTGTGPADTQYF.